This T cell receptor (beta chain) was recorded in a study of blood T cells in healthy people across ages. Study findings and constraints: PBMCs were not sorted, which prevented a conclusive comparison of naive versus antigen-experienced cells. Naive CD4+ cell counts and diversity both ran higher in long-lived than in aged donors. As age increased, TCR beta diversity per million T cells fell in a roughly linear fashion.

Combining a sample-barcoded 5' primer with a J-beta primer mix, a second PCR ran for 7 to 11 cycles. Via MiXCR, TCRdb re-called the 5' RACE reads, giving one row per CDR3 protein. The data contain approximately 2,000,000 distinct CDR3 sequences, 30% to 40% of them seen just once; the ten biggest clones take up 23%. With regard to this clonotype: Its antigen is not identified.

The sequenced sample consisted of blood. This clonotype originated in a human donor in good health.

CDR3 coding DNA: TGTGCCAGCAGTTTTCCGCGGGGGAGATTCACAGATACGCAGTATTTT. Amino acids: CASSFPRGRFTDTQYF. J is TRBJ2-3 and V is TRBV28, with 7 nucleotides matching TRBD2. The CDR3 extends over 16 amino acids. Losses at the gene ends were 3 bases for V and 2 bases for J; bases not matched to a gene: 8. CDR1 and CDR2 (germline): MDHEN, SYDVKM.